One and the same sample provided the 11 T cell receptor beta chains below, sequenced in a study of blood T cells in healthy people across ages. A second PCR, run for about 7 to 11 cycles, used a sample-barcoded 5' primer plus a J-beta primer mix. TCRdb called the 5' RACE reads again in MiXCR, with one record for every CDR3 protein. The repertoire consists of around 650,000 distinct CDR3 sequences, with roughly 43% occurring once and the leading ten covering approximately 31%. Input material: blood. Receptors originate from an elderly man in good health.

This chain connects TRBV4-3 to TRBJ2-5; D is uncertain. From germline, CDR1 is LGHNA and CDR2 YSLEER. Trimming removed 1 base at V and 5 bases at J, with 8 bases between. The CDR3 runs to 13 residues. The CDR3 DNA follows: TGCGCCAGCAGCCAAGTGGGTGGGGAGACCCAGTACTTC. This sequence encodes CASSQVGGETQYF.

A few counts support this clonotype. V gene TRBV27 combines with J gene TRBJ1-4, with D uncertain. The CDR3 has 14 residues. Germline lookup yields CDR1 MNHEY and CDR2 SMNVEV (reference sequence). Trimming removed 2 bases from V and 8 bases from J, with 12 bases in between. CDR3 residues: CASSLMPSREKLFF. CDR3 bases: TGTGCCAGCAGTTTAATGCCAAGTCGAGAAAAACTGTTTTTT.

The table lists this clonotype with a few counts. This chain joins TRBV9 and TRBJ2-1; 11 bases line up with TRBD2. Germline V lookup: CDR1 SGDLS, CDR2 YYNGEE. V lost 0 bases and J lost 4; bases outside the gene matches: 9. CDR3 length equals 18 residues. CDR3: CASSVGIPSGGTYNEQFF. The CDR3 DNA reads TGTGCCAGCAGCGTAGGCATACCTAGCGGGGGGACTTACAATGAGCAGTTCTTC. Full variable domain (rest looked up from reference TRBV9 and TRBJ2-1): DSGVTQTPKHLITATGQRVTLRCSPRSGDLSVYWYQQSLDQGLQFLIQYYNGEERAKGNILERFSAQQFPDLHSELNLSSLELGDSALYFCASSVGIPSGGTYNEQFFGPGTRLTVL.

The rearrangement uses TRBV2 and TRBJ2-7; D might be TRBD1 (5 bases). Germline V gene sequence: CDR1 SNHLY, CDR2 FYNNEI. The CDR3 is 13 amino acids. Between the trimmed V and J ends, which lost 1 base and 5 bases, there was a span of 9 bases. CDR3 coding DNA: TGTGCCAGCAGTGAAGACAGGCTCAACGAGCAGTACTTC. Translated: CASSEDRLNEQYF. The whole variable domain, filled in from reference TRBV2 and TRBJ2-7, reads EPEVTQTPSHQVTQMGQEVILRCVPISNHLYFYWYRQILGQKVEFLVSFYNNEISEKSEIFDDQFSVERPDGSNFTLKIRSTKLEDSAMYFCASSEDRLNEQYFGPGTRLTVT.

This clonotype was counted a single time. J is TRBJ2-7 and V is TRBV14; 8 bases are shared with TRBD2. With 6 bases clipped from V and 6 bases from J, the junction kept 10 bases outside the gene matches. CDR3 length: 14 residues. Germline CDR1 is SGHDN and CDR2 is FVKESK. The CDR3 DNA reads TGTGCCAGCAGTCGTACGGGACTAGTAAGCGAGCAGTACTTC. Translating gives CASSRTGLVSEQYF.

The rearrangement uses TRBV6-1 and TRBJ2-7, with TRBD1 matching 8 bases. CDR1 MNHNS and CDR2 SASEGT come from the germline V gene. The CDR3 has 17 amino acids. V dropped 9 bases and J dropped 3; count of bases not matched to a gene: 19. CDR3 in amino acids: CASPIRDRPFISYEQYF. DNA of the CDR3: TGTGCCAGTCCTATCCGGGACAGGCCTTTCATAAGCTACGAGCAGTACTTC.

This clonotype was seen only a few times. The chain couples TRBV2 to TRBJ2-5, with TRBD2 matching 7 bases. The CDR3 sequence is 14 residues long. The germline V gene encodes CDR1 SNHLY and CDR2 FYNNEI. The V gene end was trimmed by 2 bases and the J gene end by 5 bases; junction bases not matched to a gene: 5. This CDR3 is CASSELRGMETQYF. The CDR3 DNA reads TGTGCCAGCAGTGAATTGCGGGGGATGGAGACCCAGTACTTC.

The V call is TRBV6-5, the J call TRBJ1-6; a possible D gene is TRBD1 (5 bases). This CDR3 has 16 residues. With 5 bases removed from V and 7 bases from J, the gap between germline ends came to 18 bases. CDR1 and CDR2 from the germline V gene are MNHEY and SVGAGI. In nucleotides, the CDR3 is TGTGCCAGCAGTCTACCCGGGCCAAGGGGCAATTCACCCCTCCACTTT. Its protein product is CASSLPGPRGNSPLHF.

Turning to this clonotype: One end of the junction is discordant with germline, which a read error may explain. V gene TRBV5-1 combines with J gene TRBJ2-1, with 10 bases identical to TRBD1. Germline V gene data show CDR1 as SGHRS and CDR2 as YFSETQ. This CDR3 comprises 18 residues. The CDR3 nucleotides are TGCGCCAGCAGCTTGGGTACTCTTCGGGACAGGGGCGACAATGGGCAGTTCTTC. Translated, it gives CASSLGTLRDRGDNGQFF.

This clonotype came up many times. The chain couples TRBV29-1 to TRBJ2-3, with D possibly being TRBD2 (7 bases). V lost 7 bases and J lost 4, with 18 bases in between. In germline, CDR1 is SQVTM, CDR2 ANQGSEA. CDR3 size: 14 residues. CDR3 amino acids: CSAPSGGGADTQYF. For the CDR3, the DNA is TGCAGCGCACCTAGCGGAGGGGGGGCAGATACGCAGTATTTT.

V gene TRBV30 combines with J gene TRBJ1-5; D remains unclear. Trimming pared 4 bases from V and 3 bases from J, leaving 13 bases between. Germline-derived CDR1 and CDR2 are GTSNPN and SVGIG (reference sequence). The CDR3 consists of 14 residues. The CDR3 region has the DNA TGTGCCTGGACGGAAGGTGGAAACAATCAGCCCCAGCATTTT. This sequence encodes CAWTEGGNNQPQHF. Drawing the rest from reference TRBV30 and TRBJ1-5, the complete variable domain is SQTIHQWPATLVQPVGSPLSLECTVEGTSNPNLYWYRQAAGRGLQLLFYSVGIGQISSEVPQNLSASRPQDRQFILSSKKLLLSDSGFYLCAWTEGGNNQPQHFGDGTRLSIL.